These T cell receptor beta chains were read from a single sample in a study of glioma-infiltrating T cells. In TCRdb, the multiplex PCR reads were re-called with MiXCR into one record per CDR3 protein. The sample lists under 200,000 distinct CDR3 sequences, more than 35% occurring once. Sequences were obtained from glioma tissue, nonneoplastic brain tissue, or PBMCs (not recorded which). These receptors originate from a human donor with low-grade glioma or glioblastoma, undergoing nonglioma brain surgery, or in good health (not recorded which). The conserved cysteine and the conserved F or W are not part of the CDR3 here.

v_call cdr3_aa
TRBV18 ASSPRTAYEQY
TRBV11-2 ASSRKSSYNTGELF
TRBV2 ASSGARGLETQY
TRBV19 ASSIDPVGPEAF
TRBV4-1 ASSRTSGRSSYNEQF
TRBV6-2/TRBV6-3 ASSLRGASVYTDTQY
TRBV29-1 SAGDVLGEQY
TRBV5-1 ASREEVSGANVLT
TRBV27 ASSFGSGNEQF
TRBV3-1 ASSQGVKTEAF
TRBV27 ASSSSTGELF
TRBV28 ASISRDREGYT